Listed here are 2 T cell receptor beta chains from one sample, sequenced in a study of cytomegalovirus exposure and HLA in healthy donors. The PCR was carried out with 60 Vbeta primers and 13 Jbeta primers. Generated by immunoSEQ multiplex PCR, the TCRdb table keeps only in-frame clones and is missing some. The table includes roughly 150,000 clones, roughly 80% detected once. The source material was PBMCs. Receptor source: a man aged 18 to 35 in good health and CMV-seropositive.

The V and J genes are TRBV6-6 and TRBJ1-2; D might be TRBD1 (6 bases). V was shortened by 7 bases and J by 7 bases, with 22 bases between the two germline ends. The CDR3 sequence is 15 residues long. CDR1 is MNHNY, CDR2 SVGAGI, per germline (reference sequence). CDR3 in amino acids: CASTYDREGVSGYTF. The CDR3 nucleotides read TGTGCCAGCACCTACGATCGGGAGGGGGTGAGTGGCTACACCTTC.

This chain connects TRBV27 to TRBJ1-2; tentative D call: TRBD1 (6 bases). V lost 6 bases, J lost 3 bases, and 17 bases lay in between. CDR3 length equals 15 residues. Germline CDR1 reads MNHEY; CDR2 reads SMNVEV (reference sequence). The CDR3 nucleotides read TGTGCCAGCAGCTTTCGGGTCCGGACAGACTATGGCTACACCTTC. Amino acids: CASSFRVRTDYGYTF.